This T cell receptor (beta chain) originates from a study of graft-versus-host responses after intestinal transplantation. Note on this clone: Its antigen remains unknown.

Method: immunoSEQ multiplex PCR; TCRdb's copy keeps in-frame clones and lacks some. The sample includes about 94,000 clones, about 91% of them seen just once. The V segment lost 5 bases and the J segment 8 bases; nucleotides outside the gene matches: 12. Germline CDR1 reads SGHTA; CDR2 reads FQGNSA. The CDR3 has 15 amino acids. V usage is TRBV7-2 and J usage is TRBJ2-3; 8 positions match TRBD2. This receptor was taken from a human donor who received an intestinal transplant. This sample comprised unstimulated CD8+ T cells sorted from spleen or lymph node cells, obtained before intestinal transplant. As DNA, the CDR3 is TGTGCCAGCAGCCCGGAACCCGGACTAGCTGGTACGCAGTATTTT. As protein: CASSPEPGLAGTQYF.